Presented here are 9 T cell receptor beta chains from one specimen sequenced in a study of blood T cell repertoires in COVID-19 (TCRdb year 2020). Library creation used the immunoSEQ multiplex PCR assay. As stored in TCRdb, this immuneACCESS dataset retains in-frame rearrangements with V and J assigned. A fraction of the clones does not appear; measured against another copy, unresolved V genes explain less than half of the discrepancy, and the remainder lacks a known reason. In this sample the table shows fewer than 350,000 clones, 75% to 95% of which occur a single time. The ten largest account for about 7% of the sample. Input material: peripheral blood. The source of these receptors is a woman in her 30s with COVID-19, enrolled during active disease.

This sequence joins TRBV4-1 and TRBJ1-5; D possibly corresponds to TRBD1 (6 bases). Looked up from germline, CDR1 is MGHRA and CDR2 is YSYEKL. The germline V and J ends were trimmed by 3 bases and 5 bases, with 11 bases remaining between them. The CDR3 totals 14 residues. The DNA for the CDR3 is TGCGCCAGCAGCCAGACAGGTAACTATCAGCCCCAGCATTTT. Translation: CASSQTGNYQPQHF.

V usage is TRBV7-2 and J usage is TRBJ1-2, with 11 bases that match TRBD1. The CDR3 totals 15 residues. Unmatched junction bases numbered 9, after V lost 5 bases and J lost 7 bases. Germline V CDR1 and CDR2: SGHTA, FQGNSA. The CDR3 bases are TGTGCCAGCAGCCCAGGGACAGGGGGTTTGGGTGGCTACACCTTC. Its translation: CASSPGTGGLGGYTF.

The rearrangement uses TRBV11-2 and TRBJ2-1, with 7 bases fitting TRBD2. The CDR3 is 15 residues long. V gave up 1 base and J gave up 0 bases; unmatched junction bases: 0. Germline V gene lookup returns CDR1 SGHAT and CDR2 FQNNGV. CDR3 amino acids: CASSLGGSSYNEQFF. For the CDR3, the DNA is TGTGCCAGCAGCTTAGGCGGGAGCTCCTACAATGAGCAGTTCTTC.

V gene TRBV29-1 combines with J gene TRBJ1-3; D gene unclear. The CDR3 loop spans 12 amino acids. Deletions cut 7 bases from V and 9 bases from J, with 16 bases between. Germline lookup yields CDR1 SQVTM and CDR2 ANQGSEA. CDR3 DNA sequence: TGCAGCGCTGGCGAGCCCCGGGGCACCATATATTTT. Its translation: CSAGEPRGTIYF.

A remark on this clone: This CDR3 is also generated by other DNA sequences in the sample. The rearrangement links TRBV6-2 or TRBV6-3 to TRBJ2-1; D uncertain. This CDR3 has 13 residues. The V end was cut by 0 bases, the J end by 8 bases, with 8 bases between. Germline CDR1 MNHEY, CDR2 SVGEGT. CDR3 bases: TGTGCCAGCAGTTACTCGTTACGGTATGAGCAGTTCTTC. It specifies CASSYSLRYEQFF.

The V gene is TRBV3-1 (or the pseudogene TRBV3-2), the J gene TRBJ2-2, with no clear D. Germline CDR1 is LGHDT and CDR2 is YNNKEL (reference sequence). The CDR3 has 12 residues. The germline V and J ends were trimmed by 5 bases and 11 bases, with 12 bases remaining between them. The CDR3 loop is CASSAETGELFF. In DNA, the CDR3 is TGTGCCAGCAGCGCGGAGACTGGAGAGCTGTTTTTT.

The chain recombines TRBV2 with TRBJ2-2; TRBD2 agrees at 14 bases. Germline V gene sequence: CDR1 SNHLY, CDR2 FYNNEI. Trimming cost V 8 bases and J 4 bases; bases outside gene matches: 9. The CDR3 totals 17 residues. Written as DNA, the CDR3 is TGTGCCAGCCGGAGACTAGCGGGAGGGCCTACCACCGGGGAGCTGTTTTTT. Its translation: CASRRLAGGPTTGELFF.

The chain joins TRBV11-2 to TRBJ2-5; TRBD2 is a possible D gene (7 bases). CDR1 and CDR2 (germline): SGHAT, FQNNGV. V was clipped by 5 bases and J by 4 bases, with 17 bases between them. This CDR3 has 15 residues. CDR3 sequence (DNA): TGTGCCAGCAGCCAAGAGACGGGGGGCGCAGAGACCCAGTACTTC. Translation: CASSQETGGAETQYF.

The V call is TRBV9, the J call TRBJ2-1; the match to TRBD1 covers 8 bases. CDR1 is SGDLS, CDR2 YYNGEE, per germline. The trim removed 3 bases at V and 8 bases at J, leaving 13 bases unmatched. The CDR3 extends over 16 amino acids. The CDR3 nucleotides are TGTGCCAGCAGCGCCATGACAGGGGATAACTTCGATGAGCAGTTCTTC. It specifies CASSAMTGDNFDEQFF.